These T cell receptor beta chains were read from a single sample in a study of cytomegalovirus exposure and HLA in healthy donors. The assay was immunoSEQ multiplex PCR, and TCRdb's table has in-frame clones only and misses some. Of over 75,000 clones in the sample, roughly 60% are singletons; the top ten hold about 2.5%. The sample was PBMCs. The receptor source for this set is a human donor in good health. Both conserved end residues are part of each CDR3. The order of the fields is clone size, V gene, D gene, J gene, CDR3 protein, CDR3 DNA. The D gene is left open where the match is weak. Size tells how often a clone was seen (once, few, many) or the class of an expanded clone, and some rows leave it out.

NA,TRBV7-8,NA,TRBJ2-5,CASSLARGLKETQYF,TGTGCCAGCAGCTTGGCTCGGGGATTAAAAGAGACCCAGTACTTC
NA,TRBV7-2,TRBD2,TRBJ2-7,CASSLESGGAYEQYF,TGTGCCAGCAGCTTAGAGAGCGGGGGGGCCTACGAGCAGTACTTC
few,TRBV5-5,TRBD1,TRBJ1-1,CASSLSIRTGRGAFF,TGTGCCAGCAGCTTGAGCATCCGGACAGGCAGAGGAGCTTTCTTT
NA,TRBV19,NA,TRBJ1-3,CASSIPSRGMSGNTIYF,TGTGCCAGTAGTATCCCCTCGCGGGGAATGTCTGGAAACACCATATATTTT
NA,TRBV10-3,TRBD1,TRBJ1-1,CATQTGKGTEAFF,TGTGCCACCCAGACAGGGAAGGGAACTGAAGCTTTCTTT
few,TRBV7-9,NA,TRBJ1-1,CASTPLRANTEAFF,TGTGCCAGCACCCCCCTCAGGGCGAACACTGAAGCTTTCTTT
NA,TRBV6-5,TRBD1,TRBJ2-7,CASSYEGQGSYEQYF,TGTGCCAGCAGTTACGAGGGACAGGGCTCCTACGAGCAGTACTTC
few,TRBV5-6,TRBD1,TRBJ2-6,CASSWETGDLSGANVLTF,TGTGCCAGCAGCTGGGAGACAGGGGACCTCTCTGGGGCCAACGTCCTGACTTTC
few,TRBV6-5,NA,TRBJ2-1,CASSQDSDSYNEQFF,TGTGCCAGCAGTCAGGACTCCGACTCCTACAATGAGCAGTTCTTC
NA,TRBV20-1,NA,TRBJ2-7,CSARGVGEQYF,TGCAGTGCCAGAGGGGTCGGGGAGCAGTACTTC
NA,TRBV4-3,NA,TRBJ2-6,CASSQDNSPGGANVLTF,TGCGCCAGCAGCCAAGATAATTCACCAGGGGGGGCCAACGTCCTGACTTTC
once,TRBV10-1,NA,TRBJ1-2,CAGQLDRGYGYTF,TGCGCCGGACAGCTTGACAGAGGCTATGGCTACACCTTC
few,TRBV7-3,NA,TRBJ2-3,CASSSGARGPDTQYF,TGTGCCAGCAGCTCGGGGGCGAGGGGGCCAGATACGCAGTATTTT
NA,TRBV21-1,NA,TRBJ2-7,CARITSGGTGSYEQYF,TGTGCCAGAATAACTAGCGGGGGGACCGGGTCCTACGAGCAGTACTTC
NA,TRBV5-1,TRBD2,TRBJ2-7,CASSSQAGGQYEQYF,TGCGCCAGCAGCTCCCAAGCGGGGGGACAGTACGAGCAGTACTTC
NA,TRBV5-4,TRBD2,TRBJ2-3,CASSFVAGTTDTQYF,TGTGCCAGCAGCTTCGTAGCGGGGACCACAGATACGCAGTATTTT
NA,TRBV5-6,NA,TRBJ2-5,CASSSSRRSREAQYF,TGTGCCAGCAGCTCCTCACGGCGTTCTAGGGAGGCCCAGTACTTC
NA,TRBV7-8,TRBD2,TRBJ2-2,CASSHRTSGGAGTNTGELFF,TGTGCCAGCAGCCACAGGACTAGCGGGGGGGCTGGGACGAACACCGGGGAGCTGTTTTTT
NA,TRBV10-3,TRBD1,TRBJ2-7,CAISELNRGQYF,TGTGCCATCAGTGAGTTAAACAGGGGGCAGTACTTC
NA,TRBV9,NA,TRBJ2-3,CASSVESGLGADTQYF,TGTGCCAGCAGCGTAGAGAGCGGGTTGGGGGCAGATACGCAGTATTTT
NA,TRBV5-1,NA,TRBJ1-2,CASGERTGEGYTF,TGCGCCAGCGGTGAGCGGACGGGGGAAGGCTACACCTTC
NA,TRBV7-2,NA,TRBJ2-5,CASSSGSGGRRETQYF,TGTGCCAGCAGCTCGGGCTCGGGGGGCCGTAGAGAGACCCAGTACTTC
NA,TRBV7-2,TRBD1,TRBJ1-1,CASRMTGGNTEAFF,TGTGCCAGCAGAATGACAGGGGGGAACACTGAAGCTTTCTTT
NA,TRBV29-1,TRBD2,TRBJ2-3,CSVRGGSSPDTQYF,TGCAGCGTTCGGGGGGGGAGTAGCCCAGATACGCAGTATTTT
NA,TRBV9,NA,TRBJ2-7,CASSEGSGPSYEQYF,TGTGCCAGCAGCGAAGGTAGCGGCCCCTCCTACGAGCAGTACTTC
NA,TRBV7-9,NA,TRBJ1-5,CASSLSGGDQPQHF,TGTGCCAGCAGCTTATCAGGCGGGGATCAGCCCCAGCATTTT
few,TRBV4-1,NA,TRBJ1-2,CASSPPAPVRGGYTF,TGCGCCAGCAGCCCACCCGCCCCGGTTCGAGGGGGCTACACCTTC
NA,TRBV2,TRBD1,TRBJ2-3,CASSVDRGYTDTQYF,TGTGCCAGCAGTGTTGACAGGGGGTACACAGATACGCAGTATTTT
few,TRBV7-9,NA,TRBJ2-3,CASSSQGLGTDTQYF,TGTGCCAGCAGCTCGCAGGGGTTGGGCACAGATACGCAGTATTTT
NA,TRBV4-3,NA,TRBJ1-1,CASSQEAFTEAFF,TGCGCCAGCAGCCAAGAGGCATTTACTGAAGCTTTCTTT
NA,TRBV5-1,NA,TRBJ1-2,CASSSLPNYGYTF,TGCGCCAGCAGCTCTCTTCCAAACTATGGTTACACCTTC
NA,TRBV2,TRBD1,TRBJ2-7,CASRGLGTGIYEQYF,TGTGCCAGCAGGGGTTTAGGGACAGGGATCTACGAGCAGTACTTC
NA,TRBV7-9,TRBD2,TRBJ2-1,CASSADYSGGPLNNEQFF,TGTGCCAGCAGCGCGGACTATAGCGGGGGGCCCTTGAACAATGAGCAGTTCTTC
NA,TRBV15,TRBD1,TRBJ1-5,CATSRGDRGDQPQHF,TGTGCCACCAGCAGAGGAGACAGGGGGGATCAGCCCCAGCATTTT
few,TRBV4-2,NA,TRBJ1-6,CASSQVVEGATLHF,TGTGCCAGCAGCCAAGTCGTGGAGGGAGCGACCCTCCACTTT
NA,TRBV4-1,TRBD1,TRBJ1-3,CASSQDRVRNTIYF,TGCGCCAGCAGCCAGGACAGGGTGAGAAACACCATATATTTT
once,TRBV7-9,NA,TRBJ1-5,CASSWTADQPQHF,TGTGCCAGCAGCTGGACAGCAGATCAGCCCCAGCATTTT
NA,TRBV7-3,NA,TRBJ1-6,CASSLGVGSSPLHF,TGTGCCAGCAGCTTAGGGGTGGGGAGTTCACCCCTCCACTTT
few,TRBV5-4,TRBD1,TRBJ1-4,CASSPEPGGQEKLFF,TGTGCCAGCAGCCCGGAGCCAGGGGGGCAAGAAAAACTGTTTTTT
few,TRBV9,TRBD2,TRBJ2-1,CASSRLAGSYNEQFF,TGTGCCAGCAGTCGACTAGCGGGATCCTACAATGAGCAGTTCTTC
NA,TRBV14,NA,TRBJ2-5,CASSQDWGSLETQYF,TGTGCCAGCAGCCAAGATTGGGGCAGTTTAGAGACCCAGTACTTC
NA,TRBV9,NA,TRBJ1-2,CASSVGSAGANYGYTF,TGTGCCAGCAGCGTAGGTTCCGCGGGGGCCAACTATGGCTACACCTTC
NA,TRBV5-1,NA,TRBJ1-1,CASSLARQNTEAFF,TGCGCCAGCAGCTTGGCCCGACAGAACACTGAAGCTTTCTTT
NA,TRBV7-2,NA,TRBJ1-6,CASSLVFQDSPLHF,TGTGCCAGCAGCTTAGTATTCCAGGATTCACCCCTCCACTTT
NA,TRBV5-1,NA,TRBJ1-1,CASSLVLGGMNTEAFF,TGCGCCAGCAGCTTGGTGCTTGGAGGGATGAACACTGAAGCTTTCTTT
NA,TRBV4-1,TRBD1,TRBJ1-5,CASSLHRGSGSLSNQPQHF,TGCGCCAGCAGCCTTCACAGGGGTTCGGGTTCTCTTAGCAATCAGCCCCAGCATTTT
few,TRBV19,TRBD1,TRBJ1-5,CASSSDRGRANQPQHF,TGTGCCAGTAGTTCCGACAGGGGGCGGGCCAATCAGCCCCAGCATTTT
NA,TRBV18,NA,TRBJ1-1,CASSNRGAGDTEAFF,TGTGCCAGCTCAAACCGGGGGGCAGGGGACACTGAAGCTTTCTTT
NA,TRBV7-2,NA,TRBJ1-6,CASSLSWGESPLHF,TGTGCCAGCAGCTTATCATGGGGAGAATCACCCCTCCACTTT
few,TRBV30,NA,TRBJ1-4,CAWTGDPNEKLFF,TGTGCCTGGACCGGGGATCCTAATGAAAAACTGTTTTTT
NA,TRBV18,NA,TRBJ1-1,CASSLNRNTEAFF,TGTGCCAGCTCACTTAACAGAAACACTGAAGCTTTCTTT
NA,TRBV5-8,NA,TRBJ2-7,CASSSWVGSVWEQYF,TGTGCCAGCAGCTCGTGGGTCGGGTCGGTGTGGGAGCAGTACTTC
few,TRBV6-6,TRBD1,TRBJ1-3,CASSGQGSYAGNTIYF,TGTGCCAGTTCGGGACAGGGTTCTTATGCTGGAAACACCATATATTTT